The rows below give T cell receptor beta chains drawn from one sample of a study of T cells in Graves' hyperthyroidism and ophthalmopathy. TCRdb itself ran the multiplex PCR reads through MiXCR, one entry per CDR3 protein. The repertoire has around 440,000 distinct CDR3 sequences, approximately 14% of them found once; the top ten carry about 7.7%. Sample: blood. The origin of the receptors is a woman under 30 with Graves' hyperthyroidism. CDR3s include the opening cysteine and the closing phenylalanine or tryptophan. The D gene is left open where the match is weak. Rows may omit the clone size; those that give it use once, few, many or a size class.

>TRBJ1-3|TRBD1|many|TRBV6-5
TGTGCCAGCAGTTACTCTCGGGACAGGGGTAGACGTGGAAACACCATATATTTT
CASSYSRDRGRRGNTIYF
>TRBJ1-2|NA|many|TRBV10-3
TGTGCCACCTCTTCCGGGGATGACTATGGCTACACCTTC
CATSSGDDYGYTF
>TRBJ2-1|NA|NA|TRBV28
TGTGCCAGCAGTTTTGTAGTCGGTGAGCAGTTCTTC
CASSFVVGEQFF
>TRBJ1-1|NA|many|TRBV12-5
TGTGCTAGTGGTTTGGTTCCCGGGTCCATGAACACTGAAGCTTTCTTT
CASGLVPGSMNTEAFF
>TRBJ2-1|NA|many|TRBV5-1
TGCGCCAGCAGCCTTACTCCGTCCGATGAGCAGTTCTTC
CASSLTPSDEQFF
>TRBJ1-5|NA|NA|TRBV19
TGTGCCAGTAATGGGGCAGGCAATCAGCCCCAGCATTTT
CASNGAGNQPQHF
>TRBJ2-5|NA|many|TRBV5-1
TGCGCCAGCAGCCGGAACATAGGGGAGACCCAGTACTTC
CASSRNIGETQYF
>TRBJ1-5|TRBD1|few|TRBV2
TGTGCCAGCAGCTCCGGGACAGGTACGGGTCAGCCCCAGCATTTT
CASSSGTGTGQPQHF
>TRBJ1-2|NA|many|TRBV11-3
TGTGCCAGCAGCTTAGGACAGAACTATGGCTACACCTTC
CASSLGQNYGYTF
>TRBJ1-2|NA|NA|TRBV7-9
TGTGCCAGCAGCTTAGCAGCAGGGGCCCCTAACTATGGCTACACCTTC
CASSLAAGAPNYGYTF
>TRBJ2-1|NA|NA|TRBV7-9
TGTGCCAGCAGCTACAACTGGGCGCACAGGACCCCGTTCGAGCAGTTCTTC
CASSYNWAHRTPFEQFF
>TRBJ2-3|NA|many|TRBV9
TGTGCCAGCAGCGTACTCAGCGGAGCGAGCACAGATACGCAGTATTTT
CASSVLSGASTDTQYF
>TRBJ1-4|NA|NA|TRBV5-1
TGCGCCAGCAGGCCCCAGCCCAGTGGTGAAAAACTGTTTTTT
CASRPQPSGEKLFF
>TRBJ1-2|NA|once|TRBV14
TGTGCCAGCAGCCAAGAGAAAGGGGCTGGGGGCTACACCTTC
CASSQEKGAGGYTF
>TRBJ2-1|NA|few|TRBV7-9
TGTGCCAGCAGGAAGCGGAATGGAGACAATGAGCAGTTCTTC
CASRKRNGDNEQFF
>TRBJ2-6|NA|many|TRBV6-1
TGTGCCAGCAGTTTTACGGGGGATCGTTCGGGGGCCAACGTCCTGACTTTC
CASSFTGDRSGANVLTF
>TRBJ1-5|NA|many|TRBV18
TGTGCCAGCTCACCGAACGAGGCGAGGGATCAGCCCCAGCATTTT
CASSPNEARDQPQHF
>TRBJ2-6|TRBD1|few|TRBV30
TGTGCCTGGAGCTCAAAACTCGGGACAGGGACTGGGGCCAACGTCCTGACTTTC
CAWSSKLGTGTGANVLTF
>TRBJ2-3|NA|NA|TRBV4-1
TGCGCCAGCAGCCAAGGTTTGAAGGGTGGCACAGATACGCAGTATTTT
CASSQGLKGGTDTQYF
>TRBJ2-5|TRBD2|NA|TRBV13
TGTGCCAGCAGCGTTGGGGTCCTAGCGGGAGTTGAAGAGACCCAGTACTTC
CASSVGVLAGVEETQYF
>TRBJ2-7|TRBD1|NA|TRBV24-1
TGTGCCACCAGTGAGGGGCCCAGGGACAGGGACTACGAGCAGTACTTC
CATSEGPRDRDYEQYF
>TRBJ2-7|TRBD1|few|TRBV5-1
TGCGCCAGCAGAGGGACAGTGATCTCCTACGAGCAGTACTTC
CASRGTVISYEQYF
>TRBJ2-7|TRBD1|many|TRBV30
TGTGCCTGGAGTGTTTGGGGCAGGGGGCGCGAGCAGTACTTC
CAWSVWGRGREQYF
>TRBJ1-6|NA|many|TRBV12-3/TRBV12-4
TGTGCCACCTCGGCGGGGGAAGGTTCACCCCTCCACTTT
CATSAGEGSPLHF
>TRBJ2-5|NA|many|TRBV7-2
TGTGCCAGCAGCTCCGGTGGGTCGCAAGAGACCCAGTACTTC
CASSSGGSQETQYF
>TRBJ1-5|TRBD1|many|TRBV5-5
TGTGCCAGCAGTTCCGAGGACAGGGGAAACAATCAGCCCCAGCATTTT
CASSSEDRGNNQPQHF